Following are 18 T cell receptor beta chains from one sample sequenced in a study of T cell responses to AZD1222 COVID-19 vaccine. Sequenced by immunoSEQ multiplex PCR; TCRdb stores in-frame clones only, minus some. The sample yields 130,000 or so clones, about 90% seen once. Specimen: peripheral blood, collected 28 days after the second AZD1222 dose. The receptors derive from an adult who received the AZD1222 COVID-19 vaccine.

The chain couples TRBV7-9 to TRBJ1-1; maybe TRBD1 (5 bases). Trimming removed 10 bases at V and 1 base at J, with 13 bases between. This CDR3 is 13 amino acids long. Germline-derived CDR1 and CDR2 are SEHNR and FQNEAQ (reference sequence). CDR3 DNA: TGTGCCACCGCCCAGGGCGCGAACACTGAAGCTTTCTTT. It translates to CATAQGANTEAFF.

This chain links TRBV2 with TRBJ2-6; D not certain. Trimming pared 3 bases from V and 0 bases from J, leaving 6 bases between. CDR3 size: 15 residues. In germline, CDR1 is SNHLY, CDR2 FYNNEI. CDR3 sequence: CASSDVSSGANVLTF. CDR3 sequence (DNA): TGTGCCAGCAGTGACGTCAGCTCTGGGGCCAACGTCCTGACTTTC.

The chain joins TRBV3-1 (or the pseudogene TRBV3-2) to TRBJ1-1; D remains unclear. CDR1 LGHDT and CDR2 YNNKEL come from the germline V gene (reference sequence). Trimming left V 1 base short and J 1 base short, with 7 bases between. The CDR3 consists of 14 residues. The CDR3 protein is CASSQAGWNTEAFF. CDR3 DNA: TGTGCCAGCAGCCAAGCCGGCTGGAACACTGAAGCTTTCTTT.

The rearrangement uses TRBV7-2 and TRBJ2-1, with 9 bases that match TRBD2. The germline gives CDR1 SGHTA, CDR2 FQGNSA. V lost 1 base and J lost 3; bases outside the gene matches: 7. The CDR3 covers 17 residues. The CDR3, as DNA: TGTGCCAGCAGCTTAGTTGTGACTAGCGGAGACTACAATGAGCAGTTCTTC. Translated: CASSLVVTSGDYNEQFF.

V is TRBV9 and J is TRBJ2-3; D gene uncertain. V lost 4 bases and J lost 5, with 8 bases in between. The CDR3 runs to 12 residues. In germline, CDR1 is SGDLS, CDR2 YYNGEE. CDR3 in DNA: TGTGCCAGCAGCTTACACGGAGATACGCAGTATTTT. Translating gives CASSLHGDTQYF.

The gene calls are TRBV9 and TRBJ1-2; D unclear. Germline V gene lookup returns CDR1 SGDLS and CDR2 YYNGEE. CDR3 length: 16 residues. V lost 3 bases and J 6 bases, leaving 21 bases between the germline ends. The CDR3 protein is CASSDHPGRFPNGYTF. Written as DNA, the CDR3 is TGTGCCAGCAGCGACCATCCGGGCAGGTTCCCAAATGGCTACACCTTC.

The chain joins TRBV19 to TRBJ1-2; the D gene is possibly TRBD1 (6 bases). Germline CDR1 and CDR2: LNHDA and SQIVND (reference sequence). The CDR3 sequence is 14 residues long. With 5 bases removed from V and 3 bases from J, the gap between germline ends came to 13 bases. CDR3 amino acids: CASSWDTEDYGYTF. Written as DNA, the CDR3 is TGTGCCAGTAGTTGGGACACCGAGGACTATGGCTACACCTTC. The full variable domain, completed using reference TRBV19 and TRBJ1-2, is DGGITQSPKYLFRKEGQNVTLSCEQNLNHDAMYWYRQDPGQGLRLIYYSQIVNDFQKGDIAEGYSVSREKKESFPLTVTSAQKNPTAFYLCASSWDTEDYGYTFGSGTRLTVV.

The CDR3 sequence: CASSLGVGAGADTQYF. CDR3 DNA sequence: TGTGCCAGCAGCTTAGGCGTGGGGGCGGGCGCAGATACGCAGTATTTT. V and J are TRBV11-2 and TRBJ2-3; TRBD1 is a possible D gene (6 bases). CDR1 SGHAT and CDR2 FQNNGV come from the germline V gene. Trimming pared 1 base from V and 4 bases from J, leaving 15 bases between. The CDR3 loop spans 16 amino acids.

The chain carries TRBV6-5 and TRBJ2-1; no firm D call. V was pared by 2 bases and J by 0 bases, with 8 bases between. CDR1 MNHEY and CDR2 SVGAGI come from the germline V gene. The CDR3 runs to 15 residues. As DNA, the CDR3 is TGTGCCAGCAGTTACGTACAGAGCTCCTACAATGAGCAGTTCTTC. Encoded protein: CASSYVQSSYNEQFF.

V and J are TRBV6-1 and TRBJ2-7; D possibly matches TRBD1 or TRBD2 (7 bases each). The V end was cut by 1 base, the J end by 3 bases, with 13 bases between. The germline V gene has CDR1 MNHNS and CDR2 SASEGT. The CDR3 has 15 residues. The CDR3 sequence is CASSEDQGGNYEQYV. Here the CDR3 DNA reads TGTGCCAGCAGTGAAGACCAGGGGGGGAACTACGAGCAGTACGTC.

The rearrangement joins TRBV2 to TRBJ1-1; D is unclear. Germline V lookup: CDR1 SNHLY, CDR2 FYNNEI. V lost 6 bases and J lost 0, with 8 bases in between. The length of the CDR3 is 13 residues. The CDR3 nucleotides read TGTGCCAGCAGAGAGAGTATGAACACTGAAGCTTTCTTT. Translated, it gives CASRESMNTEAFF.

The chain joins TRBV30 to TRBJ2-1; D is uncertain. V lost 0 bases and J 9 bases, leaving 12 bases between the germline ends. The V gene's germline CDR1 is GTSNPN and CDR2 SVGIG (reference sequence). The CDR3 length is 13 residues. The chain's CDR3 is CAWSVRLRGEQFF. The CDR3 DNA follows: TGTGCCTGGAGTGTAAGACTGCGTGGTGAGCAGTTCTTC.

The V and J genes are TRBV6-1 and TRBJ2-3; 8 nucleotides agree with TRBD2. Trimming took 2 bases from V and 0 from J; bases not matched to a gene: 7. The CDR3 is made up of 17 amino acids. Germline V gene lookup returns CDR1 MNHNS and CDR2 SASEGT. The CDR3 DNA sequence: TGTGCCAGCAGTGAACTTGTGGCTAGCGGGAGCACAGATACGCAGTATTTT. It encodes CASSELVASGSTDTQYF.

J is TRBJ1-6 and V is TRBV14; 11 nucleotides agree with TRBD1. V gave up 4 bases and J gave up 7 bases; unmatched junction bases: 3. Per the germline V gene, CDR1 is SGHDN and CDR2 is FVKESK. The CDR3 spans 15 residues. This chain's CDR3 is CASSPRTGGNSPLHF. Here the CDR3 DNA reads TGTGCCAGCAGCCCCCGGACAGGGGGCAATTCACCCCTCCACTTT.

This clone has just one count. This chain uses TRBV24-1 with TRBJ2-3; 7 bases fit TRBD1. Losses at the gene ends were 4 bases for V and 4 bases for J; bases not matched to a gene: 13. The CDR3 loop spans 17 amino acids. Germline V lookup: CDR1 KGHDR, CDR2 SFDVKD. CDR3 nucleotides: TGTGCCACCAGTGACCCCCGACAGGGAATAGGGGCAGATACGCAGTATTTT. Its protein product is CATSDPRQGIGADTQYF.

V and J are TRBV9 and TRBJ2-1; D is perhaps TRBD1 or TRBD2 (6 bases each). CDR1 and CDR2 from the germline V gene are SGDLS and YYNGEE. Trimming left V 0 bases short and J 4 bases short, with 11 bases between. The CDR3 contains 15 residues. Here the CDR3 DNA reads TGTGCCAGCAGCGTAGCAGGGGAGGAATACAATGAGCAGTTCTTC. It specifies CASSVAGEEYNEQFF.

This clone has just one count. V is TRBV7-3 and J is TRBJ2-1; 12 nucleotides align to TRBD1. CDR1 SGHTA and CDR2 FQGTGA come from the germline V gene. The V segment lost 6 bases and the J segment 6 bases; nucleotides outside the gene matches: 9. The CDR3 totals 16 residues. For the CDR3, the DNA is TGTGCCAGCAGTTTAGCGGGACAGGGGGCGCCCAATGAGCAGTTCTTC. Its protein is CASSLAGQGAPNEQFF.

The J gene is TRBJ2-1, the V gene TRBV29-1; 9 nucleotides agree with TRBD2. This CDR3 is built from 14 residues. V dropped 8 bases and J dropped 2; count of bases not matched to a gene: 7. The germline V gene has CDR1 SQVTM and CDR2 ANQGSEA. As DNA, the CDR3 is TGCAGCACCGAGACTAGCGGAGCCTACAATGAGCAGTTCTTC. It specifies CSTETSGAYNEQFF.